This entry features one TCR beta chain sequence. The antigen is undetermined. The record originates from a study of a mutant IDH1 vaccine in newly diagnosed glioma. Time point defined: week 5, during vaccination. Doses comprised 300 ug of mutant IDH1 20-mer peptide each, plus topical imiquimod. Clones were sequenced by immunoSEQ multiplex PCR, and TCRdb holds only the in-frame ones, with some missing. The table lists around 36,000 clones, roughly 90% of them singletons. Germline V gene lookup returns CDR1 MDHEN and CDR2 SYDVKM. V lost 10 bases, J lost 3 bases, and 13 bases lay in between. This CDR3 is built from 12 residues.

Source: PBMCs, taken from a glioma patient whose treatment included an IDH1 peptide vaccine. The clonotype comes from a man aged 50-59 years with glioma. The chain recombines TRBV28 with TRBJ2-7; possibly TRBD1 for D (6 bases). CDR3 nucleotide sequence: TGTGCCACCAGGGGTCGGCACTACGAGCAGTACTTC. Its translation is CATRGRHYEQYF.